This passage covers 31 T cell receptor beta chains from one sample sequenced in a study of cytomegalovirus exposure and HLA in healthy donors. The PCR used 60 Vbeta and 13 Jbeta primers. Here immunoSEQ multiplex PCR was the method, and the copy in TCRdb shows in-frame clones only, minus some. There are 140,000 or so clones in the sample; 76% occur only once, and 1.5% to 2% lies in the top ten. What was sequenced was PBMCs. The origin of the receptors is a woman in her thirties or forties in good health and CMV-seronegative.

The chain combines TRBV7-8 with TRBJ2-2, with TRBD2 matching over 10 bases. The trim removed 5 bases at V and 3 bases at J, leaving 9 bases unmatched. This CDR3 comprises 17 residues. The germline gives CDR1 SGHVS, CDR2 FQNEAQ. The CDR3 coding sequence is TGTGCCAGCAGCCAGGGGACTAGCGTCGGGTACACCGGGGAGCTGTTTTTT. Residues: CASSQGTSVGYTGELFF.

V gene TRBV5-6 combines with J gene TRBJ1-2, with a tentative D call TRBD1 (6 bases). Germline V gene data show CDR1 as SGHDT and CDR2 as YYEEEE. Trimming removed 5 bases at V and 6 bases at J, with 20 bases between. The CDR3 is 15 amino acids. CDR3 DNA sequence: TGTGCCAGCAGTCCACTGGGGGCCCAGAGGGATGGCTACACCTTC. It encodes CASSPLGAQRDGYTF.

The chain has TRBV14 and TRBJ2-5; D gene unclear. Trimming stripped 2 bases from V and 3 bases from J, with 19 bases between. This CDR3 has 17 amino acids. Per the germline V gene, CDR1 is SGHDN and CDR2 is FVKESK. CDR3 protein: CASSQINYLTLEETQYF. The CDR3, as DNA: TGTGCCAGCAGCCAAATAAACTACCTAACTTTAGAAGAGACCCAGTACTTC.

The chain has TRBV7-9 and TRBJ2-7; D gene uncertain. The V end lost 1 base, the J end lost 0 bases, and 16 bases lay between the germline ends. The germline V gene has CDR1 SEHNR and CDR2 FQNEAQ (reference sequence). The CDR3 length is 17 residues. In nucleotides, the CDR3 is TGTGCCAGCAGCTTAGGAAATGCGGCCCGTGGCTCCTACGAGCAGTACTTC. It codes for CASSLGNAARGSYEQYF.

The chain couples TRBV2 to TRBJ2-2; tentative D call: TRBD2 (5 bases). Germline V gene lookup returns CDR1 SNHLY and CDR2 FYNNEI. V was clipped by 4 bases and J by 7 bases, with 10 bases between them. This CDR3 region has 13 residues. The CDR3 nucleotides are TGTGCCAGCAGTGGGGAGATCTTCGGGGAGCTGTTTTTT. Translated: CASSGEIFGELFF.

This clone occurred once. The chain combines TRBV5-1 with TRBJ2-4; 7 bases fit TRBD1. Losses at the gene ends were 4 bases for V and 2 bases for J; bases not matched to a gene: 9. The CDR3 has 16 residues. From germline, CDR1 is SGHRS and CDR2 YFSETQ. The CDR3 nucleotides are TGCGCCAGCAGCCCCGGGACAGCTTTACCCAAAAACATTCAGTACTTC. Translated: CASSPGTALPKNIQYF.

V is TRBV6-1 and J is TRBJ2-5, with 7 nucleotides matching TRBD1. Unmatched junction bases numbered 10, after V lost 7 bases and J lost 5 bases. Germline CDR1 reads MNHNS; CDR2 reads SASEGT. The CDR3 runs 14 residues. CDR3 loop: CASNPMGQFETQYF. CDR3 DNA: TGTGCCAGCAACCCTATGGGACAGTTTGAGACCCAGTACTTC.

This chain joins TRBV9 and TRBJ1-4; D is unclear. This CDR3 is built from 15 residues. Trimming pared 4 bases from V and 8 bases from J, leaving 18 bases between. Germline assignment: CDR1 SGDLS and CDR2 YYNGEE. CDR3: CASSPVSGGGEKLFF. CDR3 nucleotide sequence: TGTGCCAGCAGCCCTGTATCGGGAGGTGGAGAAAAACTGTTTTTT.

V and J are TRBV6-5 and TRBJ2-7; 9 positions match TRBD1. V dropped 6 bases and J dropped 5; count of bases not matched to a gene: 5. This CDR3 spans 13 amino acids. From germline, CDR1 is MNHEY and CDR2 SVGAGI. In DNA form, the CDR3 reads TGTGCCAGCAGGCTACAGGGGGCGGACGAGCAGTACTTC. It specifies CASRLQGADEQYF.

The rearrangement links TRBV6-5 to TRBJ2-7; TRBD2 might be the D (6 bases). Germline V gene data show CDR1 as MNHEY and CDR2 as SVGAGI. There are 14 residues in the CDR3. V lost 6 bases, J lost 3 bases, and 15 bases lay in between. CDR3 DNA sequence: TGTGCCAGCAGCCGACGCGGAGGGTTCTACGAGCAGTACTTC. This sequence encodes CASSRRGGFYEQYF.

The chain uses TRBV7-9 and TRBJ1-2, with D unresolved. The CDR3 has 12 residues. Germline values: CDR1 SEHNR, CDR2 FQNEAQ (reference sequence). Trimming took off 4 bases at V and 4 bases at J, with 7 bases between the two ends. Here the CDR3 reads CASSSGSYGYTF. The CDR3 DNA is TGTGCCAGCAGCTCGGGGAGCTATGGCTACACCTTC.

V and J are TRBV5-4 and TRBJ1-1; 10 bases fit TRBD1. The CDR3 is made up of 15 amino acids. V dropped 0 bases and J dropped 7; count of bases not matched to a gene: 6. Germline values: CDR1 SGHNT, CDR2 YYREEE (reference sequence). CDR3 sequence (DNA): TGTGCCAGCAGCTTGGGGGGGACAGGGGAGGATGAAGCTTTCTTT. Its translation is CASSLGGTGEDEAFF.

This clone occurred a few times. The chain couples TRBV10-3 to TRBJ1-6, with a weak D call TRBD1 (6 bases). V was shortened by 2 bases and J by 8 bases, with 16 bases between the two germline ends. CDR1 ENHRY and CDR2 SYGVKD come from the germline V gene. This CDR3 is built from 16 residues. In DNA form, the CDR3 reads TGTGCCATCAGTGAGAACAGGGTAATAGAGTATTCACCCCTCCACTTT. This gives the protein CAISENRVIEYSPLHF.

This clone showed up just a few times. The chain has TRBV4-1 and TRBJ2-2; 10 nucleotides agree with TRBD1. Trimming removed 0 bases from V and 5 bases from J; junction bases left unmatched: 3. Germline V gives CDR1 MGHRA, CDR2 YSYEKL. The CDR3 loop spans 16 amino acids. The CDR3 DNA follows: TGCGCCAGCAGCCAAGACGGGGACAGGGGAACCGGGGAGCTGTTTTTT. Encoded protein: CASSQDGDRGTGELFF.

The chain employs TRBV9 and TRBJ2-7; weak D call: TRBD2 (5 bases). In germline, CDR1 is SGDLS, CDR2 YYNGEE. The V end lost 3 bases, the J end lost 0 bases, and 16 bases lay between the germline ends. The CDR3 is 16 amino acids. CDR3 amino acids: CASSETIAIHSYEQYF. CDR3 DNA: TGTGCCAGCAGCGAGACTATAGCGATACACTCCTACGAGCAGTACTTC.

V gene TRBV5-4 combines with J gene TRBJ2-5, with 10 bases identical to TRBD1. This CDR3 is built from 15 residues. Germline V gives CDR1 SGHNT, CDR2 YYREEE (reference sequence). V shed 0 bases, J shed 11 bases, and the junction held 10 bases outside the gene matches. The CDR3, as DNA: TGTGCCAGCAGCTTGGCCGGGACAGGGGCGCTAGAGCAGTACTTC. This gives the protein CASSLAGTGALEQYF.

A single count supports this clone. The genes are TRBV9 and TRBJ2-1; 10 bases align to TRBD2. The CDR3 is 15 residues long. The J segment lost 2 bases and the V segment lost 4 bases, leaving 3 bases of the junction unmatched. CDR1 SGDLS and CDR2 YYNGEE come from the germline V gene. Written as DNA, the CDR3 is TGTGCCAGCAGCTGGACTAGCGGCACCTACAATGAGCAGTTCTTC. This codes for CASSWTSGTYNEQFF.

The genes are TRBV5-1 and TRBJ1-1, with D hard to call. Germline loops: CDR1 SGHRS, CDR2 YFSETQ. V was cut by 4 bases and J by 1 base, with 11 bases left in between. CDR3 length: 14 amino acids. DNA of the CDR3: TGCGCCAGCAGCCCCGCATTGGCGAACACTGAAGCTTTCTTT. It translates to CASSPALANTEAFF.

This clone has only one observation. The chain joins TRBV11-2 to TRBJ1-1; a possible D gene is TRBD1 (5 bases). Trimming shortened V by 7 bases and J by 5 bases, and 14 bases separated the two germline ends. Per germline, CDR1 SGHAT and CDR2 FQNNGV. The CDR3 is 13 residues long. The DNA for the CDR3 is TGTGCCAGCACCGCCAGGGCGAGGACTGAAGCTTTCTTT. Translating gives CASTARARTEAFF.

The rearrangement joins TRBV9 to TRBJ2-5, with D uncertain. In germline, CDR1 is SGDLS, CDR2 YYNGEE. This CDR3 has 13 residues. With 0 bases removed from V and 9 bases from J, the gap between germline ends came to 12 bases. The CDR3 spells CASSVDQRRAQYF. The CDR3 bases are TGTGCCAGCAGCGTAGATCAACGAAGAGCCCAGTACTTC.

V is TRBV6-5 and J is TRBJ1-1; the D gene is possibly TRBD1 (5 bases). Trimming cost V 2 bases and J 1 base, with 8 bases left between them. The CDR3 extends over 14 amino acids. Germline V gene sequence: CDR1 MNHEY, CDR2 SVGAGI. As DNA, the CDR3 is TGTGCCAGCAGTTACGGGGCAGCGAACACTGAAGCTTTCTTT. Translated: CASSYGAANTEAFF.

This clone has only a few counts. J is TRBJ1-5 and V is TRBV5-1, with D unresolved. Trimming took 3 bases from V and 10 from J, leaving 8 bases between them. The CDR3 consists of 11 residues. CDR1 SGHRS and CDR2 YFSETQ come from the germline V gene. CDR3 bases: TGCGCCAGCAGCTCCAGATGCCCCCAGCATTTT. It codes for CASSSRCPQHF.

The CDR3 protein is CASSFQGADYGYTF. For the CDR3, the DNA is TGCGCCAGCAGCTTCCAGGGGGCGGACTATGGCTACACCTTC. This chain uses TRBV5-1 with TRBJ1-2; 8 bases fit TRBD1. The V gene's germline CDR1 is SGHRS and CDR2 YFSETQ. The V segment lost 2 bases and the J segment 3 bases; nucleotides outside the gene matches: 3. The CDR3 has 14 residues. Full variable domain (remainder filled in from reference TRBV5-1 and TRBJ1-2): KAGVTQTPRYLIKTRGQQVTLSCSPISGHRSVSWYQQTPGQGLQFLFEYFSETQRNKGNFPGRFSGRQFSNSRSEMNVSTLELGDSALYLCASSFQGADYGYTFGSGTRLTVV.

This clone turned up a few times. This chain uses TRBV6-1 with TRBJ2-4, with D tentatively TRBD2 (6 bases). V gave up 4 bases and J gave up 6 bases, with 16 bases separating them. CDR3 length: 15 residues. Looked up from germline, CDR1 is MNHNS and CDR2 is SASEGT. CDR3 residues: CASSGELASVNIQYF. CDR3 in DNA: TGTGCCAGCAGTGGGGAACTAGCTTCAGTAAACATTCAGTACTTC.

The chain uses TRBV7-9 and TRBJ2-1; D ambiguous. This CDR3 contains 13 residues. Germline assignment: CDR1 SEHNR and CDR2 FQNEAQ (reference sequence). Trimming shortened V by 5 bases and J by 10 bases, and 15 bases separated the two germline ends. CDR3 nucleotide sequence: TGTGCCAGCAGCCCACGCGCGCCGCGCGAGCAGTTCTTC. This codes for CASSPRAPREQFF.

The chain employs TRBV2 and TRBJ1-2, with D unclear. Trimming cost V 3 bases and J 0 bases, with 5 bases left between them. Germline V gives CDR1 SNHLY, CDR2 FYNNEI. This CDR3 spans 13 amino acids. CDR3 in amino acids: CASSEGSNYGYTF. For the CDR3, the DNA is TGTGCCAGCAGTGAGGGCTCTAACTATGGCTACACCTTC.

V gene TRBV6-1 combines with J gene TRBJ2-7; D may be TRBD1 (5 bases). The germline V gene has CDR1 MNHNS and CDR2 SASEGT. Trimming stripped 2 bases from V and 3 bases from J, with 11 bases between. The CDR3 contains 14 residues. The CDR3 protein is CASSEWGQGYEQYF. Written as DNA, the CDR3 is TGTGCCAGCAGTGAATGGGGTCAGGGCTACGAGCAGTACTTC.

The rearrangement links TRBV28 to TRBJ2-7; no definite D call. The germline CDR1 and CDR2 sequences are MDHEN and SYDVKM. The V and J ends lost 3 bases and 0 bases respectively, with 3 bases between them. This CDR3 comprises 12 residues. The CDR3 DNA sequence: TGTGCCAGCAGTTTTATCTCCTACGAGCAGTACTTC. Amino acid sequence: CASSFISYEQYF.

This chain connects TRBV4-2 to TRBJ2-3, with TRBD2 matching over 8 bases. With V trimmed by 0 bases and J by 2 bases, 4 bases remained unmatched. The CDR3 is 16 residues long. Germline CDR1 and CDR2: LGHNA and YNFKEQ. CDR3 nucleotide sequence: TGTGCCAGCAGCCAAGAACATAGCGGGGTCACAGATACGCAGTATTTT. Encoded protein: CASSQEHSGVTDTQYF.

The genes are TRBV13 and TRBJ1-6, with TRBD1 matching 7 bases. Germline V lookup: CDR1 PRHDT, CDR2 FYEKMQ (reference sequence). The trim removed 5 bases at V and 6 bases at J, leaving 7 bases unmatched. The CDR3 totals 15 residues. In DNA, the CDR3 is TGTGCCAGCAGCCCTAACAGGGGAGGTAATTCACCCCTCCACTTT. It encodes CASSPNRGGNSPLHF. The full variable domain, with the rest looked up from reference TRBV13 and TRBJ1-6, is AAGVIQSPRHLIKEKRETATLKCYPIPRHDTVYWYQQGPGQDPQFLISFYEKMQSDKGSIPDRFSAQQFSDYHSELNMSSLELGDSALYFCASSPNRGGNSPLHFGNGTRLTVT.

This chain joins TRBV12-2 and TRBJ1-1; the table's D call, TRBD1, was not checked against the DNA. TRBV12-2 is a listed pseudogene. CDR3 size: 16 residues. The CDR3 DNA is TGTGCAAGTCGTCCCGAACAGGGGGGTGAGCACACTGAAGCTTTCTTT. Protein sequence: CASRPEQGGEHTEAFF.